The 22 T cell receptor beta chains below all came from one sample that was sequenced in a study of technical replicates of blood from several donors. Sequenced by immunoSEQ multiplex PCR; TCRdb stores in-frame clones only, minus some. Of roughly 93,000 clones listed, about 96% were seen once; the top ten hold 0.25% to 0.3%. The sequenced sample consisted of T cells isolated from PBMCs. These receptors were taken from a human donor in good health.

The rearrangement joins TRBV5-1 to TRBJ2-1; 8 bases agree with TRBD2. Germline CDR1 is SGHRS and CDR2 is YFSETQ. This CDR3 has 14 residues. J gave up 7 bases and V 0 bases, and 3 bases lay outside the gene matches. The CDR3 is CASSLVGTRNEQFF. CDR3 nucleotide sequence: TGCGCCAGCAGCTTGGTTGGGACTAGGAATGAGCAGTTCTTC.

The V and J genes are TRBV6-5 and TRBJ2-7; D perhaps matches TRBD2 (6 bases). This CDR3 is built from 16 residues. The germline V and J ends were trimmed by 2 bases and 1 base, with 15 bases remaining between them. Germline-derived CDR1 and CDR2 are MNHEY and SVGAGI. The CDR3 sequence: CASSYREGRRSYEQYF. The CDR3 bases are TGTGCCAGCAGTTACCGGGAAGGGAGGAGGTCCTACGAGCAGTACTTC.

The chain is built from TRBV9 and TRBJ1-1; a possible D gene is TRBD1 (6 bases). Germline V gene lookup returns CDR1 SGDLS and CDR2 YYNGEE. The CDR3 loop spans 16 amino acids. Trimming left V 6 bases short and J 1 base short, with 19 bases between. For the CDR3, the DNA is TGTGCCAGCAATCGGGACTACAGGGCTTCGAACACTGAAGCTTTCTTT. Amino acid sequence: CASNRDYRASNTEAFF.

The chain combines TRBV25-1 with TRBJ1-2; no reliable D call. The germline V gene has CDR1 MGHDK and CDR2 SYGVNS. Trimming took off 1 base at V and 1 base at J, with 7 bases between the two ends. CDR3 size: 14 residues. This CDR3 is CASSEWQDNYGYTF. The CDR3 coding sequence is TGTGCCAGCAGTGAATGGCAGGATAACTATGGCTACACCTTC.

The chain recombines TRBV9 with TRBJ1-4, with 7 bases matching TRBD1. The CDR3 is made up of 14 amino acids. The J segment lost 10 bases and the V segment lost 2 bases, leaving 8 bases of the junction unmatched. CDR1 is SGDLS and CDR2 is YYNGEE in the germline V gene. The CDR3 protein is CASSVADRLGKLFF. In nucleotides, the CDR3 is TGTGCCAGCAGCGTTGCGGACAGGCTGGGAAAACTGTTTTTT.

The chain is built from TRBV2 and TRBJ1-6; perhaps TRBD1 as D (5 bases). CDR1 and CDR2 (germline): SNHLY, FYNNEI. This CDR3 spans 13 amino acids. V lost 3 bases and J 5 bases, leaving 5 bases between the germline ends. The CDR3 region has the DNA TGTGCCAGCAGTGAGACAGATAATTCACCCCTCCACTTT. This sequence encodes CASSETDNSPLHF.

The chain combines TRBV5-1 with TRBJ2-7, with 8 bases that match TRBD1. Germline V gives CDR1 SGHRS, CDR2 YFSETQ. The V and J ends lost 4 bases and 5 bases, in that order; junction bases with no gene match: 8. The CDR3 spans 14 residues. CDR3 bases: TGCGCCAGCAGCCAAGGACAGGGCGTTGACGAGCAGTACTTC. It codes for CASSQGQGVDEQYF.

The V and J genes are TRBV2 and TRBJ2-3; 9 bases map to TRBD2. V trimming: 6 bases; J trimming: 0 bases; junction bases outside the gene matches: 4. This CDR3 spans 15 amino acids. Germline V gene lookup returns CDR1 SNHLY and CDR2 FYNNEI. The DNA for the CDR3 is TGTGCCAGCAGCCCCCTAGCGGGGAGCACAGATACGCAGTATTTT. Translation: CASSPLAGSTDTQYF. The full variable domain, with the rest looked up from reference TRBV2 and TRBJ2-3, is EPEVTQTPSHQVTQMGQEVILRCVPISNHLYFYWYRQILGQKVEFLVSFYNNEISEKSEIFDDQFSVERPDGSNFTLKIRSTKLEDSAMYFCASSPLAGSTDTQYFGPGTRLTVL.

This chain links TRBV28 with TRBJ2-1; 9 positions agree with TRBD2. J gave up 12 bases and V 5 bases, and 17 bases lay outside the gene matches. Germline assignment: CDR1 MDHEN and CDR2 SYDVKM. The CDR3 length is 16 residues. CDR3 protein: CASSSPASGAIGAQFF. CDR3 DNA: TGTGCCAGCAGTAGCCCCGCTAGCGGGGCCATTGGGGCGCAGTTCTTC.

The chain joins TRBV13 to TRBJ2-3; D might be TRBD2 (5 bases). Germline V gene sequence: CDR1 PRHDT, CDR2 FYEKMQ (reference sequence). This CDR3 has 14 residues. V gave up 5 bases and J gave up 0 bases, with 9 bases separating them. The CDR3 region is CASSPRTSTDTQYF. CDR3 nucleotide sequence: TGTGCCAGCAGCCCGAGGACTAGCACAGATACGCAGTATTTT.

The gene calls are TRBV5-4 and TRBJ1-3; D perhaps matches TRBD1 (5 bases). The CDR3 consists of 19 residues. The germline CDR1 and CDR2 sequences are SGHNT and YYREEE (reference sequence). Trimming pared 3 bases from V and 3 bases from J, leaving 25 bases between. CDR3 amino acids: CASSYARSGLVGFGNTIYF. The CDR3 nucleotides are TGTGCCAGCAGCTATGCGAGGTCGGGACTGGTCGGTTTTGGAAACACCATATATTTT. The variable domain in full, completed from reference TRBV5-4 and TRBJ1-3, reads ETGVTQSPTHLIKTRGQQVTLRCSSQSGHNTVSWYQQALGQGPQFIFQYYREEENGRGNFPPRFSGLQFPNYSSELNVNALELDDSALYLCASSYARSGLVGFGNTIYFGEGSWLTVV.

V gene TRBV28 combines with J gene TRBJ2-3; 7 bases match TRBD1. Germline CDR1 is MDHEN and CDR2 is SYDVKM. Germline trimming cut 2 bases from V and 0 bases from J; bases unmatched to any gene: 8. The CDR3 runs 17 residues. In DNA form, the CDR3 reads TGTGCCAGCAGTTTACCGCCCGACAGGGTCAGCACAGATACGCAGTATTTT. Translation gives CASSLPPDRVSTDTQYF.

The genes are TRBV13 and TRBJ2-1, with 8 bases identical to TRBD2. The germline V gene encodes CDR1 PRHDT and CDR2 FYEKMQ (reference sequence). The CDR3 has 16 amino acids. The V and J ends lost 1 base and 10 bases, in that order; junction bases with no gene match: 12. CDR3 nucleotides: TGTGCCAGCAGCTTAGTTGCGGGGGGTACCTACTCGGAGCAGTTCTTC. It codes for CASSLVAGGTYSEQFF. Based on the CDR3 plus reference TRBV13 and TRBJ2-1, the full variable domain is AAGVIQSPRHLIKEKRETATLKCYPIPRHDTVYWYQQGPGQDPQFLISFYEKMQSDKGSIPDRFSAQQFSDYHSELNMSSLELGDSALYFCASSLVAGGTYSEQFFGPGTRLTVL.

In its sample, this clone was seen a few times. The chain combines TRBV5-6 with TRBJ1-2; 9 bases match TRBD1. The CDR3 contains 15 residues. Germline V lookup: CDR1 SGHDT, CDR2 YYEEEE. J lost 5 bases, V lost 4 bases, and 9 bases had no gene match. CDR3 nucleotides: TGTGCCAGCAGCCGAAATCCGGGACAGGGTTATGGCTACACCTTC. It translates to CASSRNPGQGYGYTF.

The chain couples TRBV19 to TRBJ1-1, with TRBD1 matching over 8 bases. With 3 bases clipped from V and 1 base from J, the junction kept 1 base outside the gene matches. The CDR3 runs to 14 residues. Germline CDR1 and CDR2: LNHDA and SQIVND (reference sequence). CDR3 nucleotides: TGTGCCAGTAGTATCGGACAGGGGAACACTGAAGCTTTCTTT. Translated: CASSIGQGNTEAFF.

The chain carries TRBV5-5 and TRBJ1-1; a possible D gene is TRBD1 (6 bases). Germline V CDR1 and CDR2: SGHKS, YYEKEE (reference sequence). This CDR3 spans 14 amino acids. Trimming removed 1 base from V and 7 bases from J, with 14 bases in between. The CDR3 reads CASSLSGAMVEAFF. CDR3 sequence (DNA): TGTGCCAGCAGCTTGTCAGGGGCGATGGTTGAAGCTTTCTTT.

This clone appeared once. This rearrangement joins TRBV30 to TRBJ1-3, with no clear D. Germline CDR1 is GTSNPN and CDR2 is SVGIG (reference sequence). V lost 3 bases to trimming and J lost 0 bases, with 6 bases between them. This CDR3 is built from 13 residues. The DNA of the CDR3 is TGTGCCTGGAGCCATGTCTCTGGAAACACCATATATTTT. It specifies CAWSHVSGNTIYF. The full variable domain, rest sourced from reference TRBV30 and TRBJ1-3, is SQTIHQWPATLVQPVGSPLSLECTVEGTSNPNLYWYRQAAGRGLQLLFYSVGIGQISSEVPQNLSASRPQDRQFILSSKKLLLSDSGFYLCAWSHVSGNTIYFGEGSWLTVV.

The chain combines TRBV6-5 with TRBJ1-2; D call uncertain. V lost 10 bases and J 8 bases, leaving 14 bases between the germline ends. The CDR3 runs to 11 residues. Looked up from germline, CDR1 is MNHEY and CDR2 is SVGAGI. DNA for the CDR3: TGTGCCACCCTCGACTTTGGCGGCTACACCTTC. This gives the protein CATLDFGGYTF.

The J gene is TRBJ2-5, the V gene TRBV7-9, with 11 bases lining up with TRBD2. V lost 6 bases and J lost 3; bases outside the gene matches: 9. Germline V lookup: CDR1 SEHNR, CDR2 FQNEAQ (reference sequence). This CDR3 contains 16 residues. The CDR3 DNA reads TGTGCCAGCAGTCCGGGTTATAGCGGGAGGGAAGAGACCCAGTACTTC. Translation: CASSPGYSGREETQYF.

The chain employs TRBV28 and TRBJ1-2, with D maybe TRBD1 (6 bases). Germline CDR1 and CDR2: MDHEN and SYDVKM. Trimming took off 4 bases at V and 0 bases at J, with 9 bases between the two ends. This CDR3 spans 14 amino acids. This chain's CDR3 is CASSSGTPNYGYTF. CDR3 bases: TGTGCCAGCAGTTCCGGGACACCTAACTATGGCTACACCTTC.

The chain is built from TRBV2 and TRBJ2-7; 8 bases fit TRBD1. Germline values: CDR1 SNHLY, CDR2 FYNNEI. The CDR3 length is 13 residues. V shed 8 bases and J 4 bases; nucleotides not matched to a gene: 7. CDR3 DNA sequence: TGTGCCAGCCACCAGGACAGGGATTACGAGCAGTACTTC. Amino acid sequence: CASHQDRDYEQYF. Supplemented by reference TRBV2 and TRBJ2-7, the full variable domain reads EPEVTQTPSHQVTQMGQEVILRCVPISNHLYFYWYRQILGQKVEFLVSFYNNEISEKSEIFDDQFSVERPDGSNFTLKIRSTKLEDSAMYFCASHQDRDYEQYFGPGTRLTVT.

In its sample, this clone was seen once. The chain joins TRBV5-1 to TRBJ1-3; D not resolved. CDR1 is SGHRS and CDR2 is YFSETQ in the germline V gene. CDR3 size: 14 residues. The V end was cut by 5 bases, the J end by 0 bases, with 9 bases between. This CDR3 reads CASSPPNSGNTIYF. CDR3 DNA: TGCGCCAGCAGTCCCCCCAACTCTGGAAACACCATATATTTT.